The clone carrying this TCR beta chain was picked up a small number of times. This sample stems from a study of T cell changes during pregnancy in multiple sclerosis. Some clones are missing from TCRdb's copy, which holds only in-frame ones; the method was immunoSEQ multiplex PCR. Of tens of thousands of clones in the sample, roughly 90% are singletons; the top ten hold around 5%. The CDR3 extends over 14 amino acids. The source is a female donor in good health, enrolled as a control in a pregnancy study. The input for sequencing was CD8+ T cells from peripheral blood mononuclear cells, taken in the second trimester of pregnancy. The J gene is TRBJ1-3, the V gene TRBV21-1; the table's D call, TRBD1, has no DNA check behind it. TRBV21-1 is listed as a pseudogene. The DNA of the CDR3 is TGTGCCAGCAGCAAAGACAGCTCTGGAAACACCATATATTTT. This encodes CASSKDSSGNTIYF.